This T cell receptor beta chain was sequenced in a study of T cells in women clearing cervical HPV infection. Study as a whole: Donors had HPV16-related CIN3 or worse; 2 had invasive cancer. For cases, blood was sampled a median around 150 days after lesion detection, interquartile range roughly 85 to 200 days. With HLA typing for only a few women, HLA confounding remains possible.

Study findings and constraints: Each sample's T-cell count was unknown, possibly confounding richness.

In the case of this clone: Its cognate antigen is unknown. The CDR3 end is not reached by the read, which stops 3 residues before it; the germline J gene fills it in.

Germline CDR1 is MNHEY and CDR2 is SVGEGT. The CDR3 runs to 15 residues. Data came from immunoSEQ multiplex PCR; TCRdb stores just in-frame clones and leaves some out. The data show about 20,000 clones, and the top ten clones hold 5.5% to 8%. The sample consisted of blood buffy coat. This TCR came from a woman between 18 and 70 years old with a cervical HPV16 infection that either progressed to CIN3+ or cleared (not recorded which). V is TRBV6-2 or TRBV6-3 and J is TRBJ1-2; D is unclear. The sequenced CDR3 bases are TGTGCCAGCAGCCGCTCTGGAGCTTCCCTAGAGGGC. Protein sequence: CASSRSGASLEG. The whole CDR3 protein is CASSRSGASLEGYTF.